Following are 5 T cell receptor beta chains from one sample sequenced in a study of beta chain features in type 1 diabetes. Reverse transcription of all isolated RNA meant that expressed TCRB transcripts were sequenced. The method was immunoSEQ multiplex PCR; TCRdb's version includes in-frame clones alone and lacks a portion of them. The sample records about 450,000 clones, approximately 10% being singletons. The source material was naive CD4+ T cells from blood. These receptor sequences come from a woman younger than 30 in good health.

The V and J genes are TRBV9 and TRBJ1-3, with 8 bases fitting TRBD1. Trimming took 8 bases from V and 7 from J; bases not matched to a gene: 8. In germline, CDR1 is SGDLS, CDR2 YYNGEE. The CDR3 loop spans 13 amino acids. The CDR3 DNA sequence: TGTGCCAGTTCAGGGGGCCGGAGGAACACCATATATTTT. Translated: CASSGGRRNTIYF. Full variable domain (rest looked up from reference TRBV9 and TRBJ1-3): DSGVTQTPKHLITATGQRVTLRCSPRSGDLSVYWYQQSLDQGLQFLIQYYNGEERAKGNILERFSAQQFPDLHSELNLSSLELGDSALYFCASSGGRRNTIYFGEGSWLTVV.

CDR3 coding DNA: TGTGCCATCACCCCCGGGGCAGCAGATACGCAGTATTTT. Translation gives CAITPGAADTQYF. The chain links TRBV10-3 to TRBJ2-3; D could derive from TRBD1 or TRBD2 (5 bases each). V shed 7 bases and J shed 4 bases, with 12 bases lying between them. Germline V CDR1 and CDR2: ENHRY, SYGVKD. The CDR3 extends over 13 amino acids.

This clone was counted between two and nine times. The chain employs TRBV7-2 and TRBJ1-2; D ambiguous. In germline, CDR1 is SGHTA, CDR2 FQGNSA. The CDR3 has 13 residues. Trimming pared 5 bases from V and 3 bases from J, leaving 10 bases between. The CDR3 sequence: CASSPQVDYGYTF. The CDR3 DNA sequence: TGTGCCAGCAGCCCTCAAGTCGACTATGGCTACACCTTC.

This clone occurred a few times. The J gene is TRBJ1-4, the V gene TRBV9, with unresolved D. CDR3 length: 13 residues. In germline, CDR1 is SGDLS, CDR2 YYNGEE. V lost 3 bases and J 10 bases, leaving 13 bases between the germline ends. CDR3 coding DNA: TGTGCCAGCAGCGGGATTGGGCTAGGAAAACTGTTTTTT. This translates into CASSGIGLGKLFF.

This clone showed up just a few times. An end of the junction does not agree with germline; a read error may underlie this. The genes are TRBV10-3 and TRBJ1-3; maybe TRBD1 (6 bases). CDR3 size: 13 residues. Germline V gene sequence: CDR1 ENHRY, CDR2 SYGVKD. DNA for the CDR3: TGTGCCTTCAGCACAGGGTCCGGAAACACCATATATTTT. Residues: CAFSTGSGNTIYF.